What follows describes a single TCR beta chain. Its matching antigen is unknown. Recipients boosted at about 4 weeks or about 12 weeks are pooled. This sample is drawn from a study of T cell responses to AZD1222 COVID-19 vaccine. This CDR3 has 14 amino acids. Trimming removed 3 bases from V and 6 bases from J, with 14 bases in between. CDR1 is KGHSH, CDR2 LQKENI, per germline. Here immunoSEQ multiplex PCR was the method, and the copy in TCRdb shows in-frame clones only, minus some. There are 55,000 to 65,000 clones in the sample; 80% occur only once, and roughly 4.9% lies in the top ten. General study results and limits: Spike-wide coverage was observed for vaccine-associated CD4 TCRs, with dominant responses at 160-218 and 743-854. The repertoires were collected only after the peak T cell response. In a largely white British group with more females than males, clonal diversity was possibly underestimated.

The source was peripheral blood, collected 28 days after the second AZD1222 dose. This chain joins TRBV18 and TRBJ1-1; TRBD1 might be the D (5 bases). This TCR came from an adult who received the AZD1222 COVID-19 vaccine. The CDR3 spells CASSPPGFRAEAFF. CDR3 coding DNA: TGTGCCAGCTCACCCCCAGGGTTTCGGGCTGAAGCTTTCTTT.